The T cell receptor (beta chain) under discussion was sequenced for a study of T cells in Graves' hyperthyroidism and ophthalmopathy. Using RNA transcripts as the source, TCR beta CDR3 regions were amplified. The HTBI primer set drove a first-round RT-PCR of the TCR CDR3. TCRdb re-called the multiplex PCR reads through MiXCR, storing one row per CDR3 protein. The data show more than 300,000 distinct CDR3 sequences, roughly 14% seen once. Regarding the study as a whole: Blood also showed most of the thyroid clonotypes that were expanded above 0.001.

In this sample, this clonotype turned up many times. What it binds is not known. This TCR was sampled from a woman aged 25 to 39 with Graves' ophthalmopathy. Material for sequencing was blood.

The CDR3 DNA follows: TGCGCCAGCAGCCAAGATAGACTTTACAATGAGCAGTTCTTC. Translation gives CASSQDRLYNEQFF. The chain links TRBV4-1 to TRBJ2-1, with D hard to call. The CDR3 length is 14 residues. V lost 0 bases, J lost 4 bases, and 7 bases lay in between. Looked up from germline, CDR1 is MGHRA and CDR2 is YSYEKL.